Sequencing of this T cell receptor beta chain was carried out in a study of blood T cell repertoires in COVID-19. In the study overall: Sites across the United States, Italy and Spain contributed samples from acute and convalescent COVID-19. In each case, the material was cDNA or gDNA derived from T cells, B-cell-depleted T cells, or PBMCs.

Germline CDR1 is LGHDT and CDR2 is YNNKEL (reference sequence). The J segment lost 5 bases and the V segment lost 4 bases, leaving 19 bases of the junction unmatched. This CDR3 has 19 residues. Per the study methods: Amplification of reference gene primers was used by the study to estimate nucleated cell counts. Libraries were prepared by immunoSEQ multiplex PCR; TCRdb keeps only in-frame clonotypes and omits some of them. The D gene and trimming were derived from the DNA, and the V and J assignments and clone size from that table. The sample holds 55,000 to 75,000 clones, about 88% seen once. The sequenced sample consisted of peripheral blood. V is TRBV3-1 (or the pseudogene TRBV3-2) and J is TRBJ1-2; TRBD1 matches 10 bases. This sequence was found in a human donor with active COVID-19. The donor label of this sample is uncertain. The CDR3 here is CASSPGLIGQGVQLYGYTF. The CDR3 bases are TGTGCCAGCAGCCCCGGCCTAATCGGACAGGGGGTTCAGTTGTATGGCTACACCTTC.